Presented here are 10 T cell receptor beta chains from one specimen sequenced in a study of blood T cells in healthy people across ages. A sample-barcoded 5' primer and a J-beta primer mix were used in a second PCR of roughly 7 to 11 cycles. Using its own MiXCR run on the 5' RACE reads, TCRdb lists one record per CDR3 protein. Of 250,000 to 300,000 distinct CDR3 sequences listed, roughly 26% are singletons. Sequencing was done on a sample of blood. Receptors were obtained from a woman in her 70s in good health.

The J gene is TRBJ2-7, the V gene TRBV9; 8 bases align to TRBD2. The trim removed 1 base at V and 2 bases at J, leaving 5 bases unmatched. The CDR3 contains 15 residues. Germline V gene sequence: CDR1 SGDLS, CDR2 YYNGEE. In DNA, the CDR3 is TGTGCCAGCAGCGTATCTTACGGGGGGGCCTACGAGCAGTACTTC. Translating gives CASSVSYGGAYEQYF.

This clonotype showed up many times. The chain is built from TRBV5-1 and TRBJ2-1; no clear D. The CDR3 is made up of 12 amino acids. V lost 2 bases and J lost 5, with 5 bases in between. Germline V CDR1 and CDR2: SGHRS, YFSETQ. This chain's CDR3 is CASSFNNNEQFF. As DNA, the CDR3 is TGCGCCAGCAGCTTCAATAACAATGAGCAGTTCTTC. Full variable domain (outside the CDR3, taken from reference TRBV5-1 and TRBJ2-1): KAGVTQTPRYLIKTRGQQVTLSCSPISGHRSVSWYQQTPGQGLQFLFEYFSETQRNKGNFPGRFSGRQFSNSRSEMNVSTLELGDSALYLCASSFNNNEQFFGPGTRLTVL.

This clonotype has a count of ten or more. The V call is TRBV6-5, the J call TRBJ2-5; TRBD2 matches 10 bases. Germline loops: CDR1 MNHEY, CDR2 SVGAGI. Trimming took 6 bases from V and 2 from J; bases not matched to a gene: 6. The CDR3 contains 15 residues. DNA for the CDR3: TGTGCCAGCAGCCCTAGCGGGGGAAAGCAAGAGACCCAGTACTTC. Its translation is CASSPSGGKQETQYF.

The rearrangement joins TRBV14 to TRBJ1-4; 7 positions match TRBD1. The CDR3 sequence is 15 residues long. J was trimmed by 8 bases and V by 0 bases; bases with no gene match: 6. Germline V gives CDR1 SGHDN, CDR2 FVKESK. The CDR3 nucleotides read TGTGCCAGCAGCCAAGATCAGGGGGTCGGCGAAAAACTGTTTTTT. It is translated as CASSQDQGVGEKLFF.

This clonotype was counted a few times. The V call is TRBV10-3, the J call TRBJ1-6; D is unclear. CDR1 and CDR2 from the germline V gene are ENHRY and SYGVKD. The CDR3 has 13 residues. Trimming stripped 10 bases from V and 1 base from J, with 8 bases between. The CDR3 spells CATHGSYNSPLHF. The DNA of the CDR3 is TGTGCCACGCACGGTTCCTATAATTCACCCCTCCACTTT.

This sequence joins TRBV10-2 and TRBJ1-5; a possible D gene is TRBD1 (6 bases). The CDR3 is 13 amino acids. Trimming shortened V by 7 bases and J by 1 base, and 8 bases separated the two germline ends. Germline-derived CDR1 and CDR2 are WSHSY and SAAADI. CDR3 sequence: CASTDRSNQPQHF. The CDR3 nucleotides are TGCGCCAGCACGGACAGAAGCAATCAGCCCCAGCATTTT.

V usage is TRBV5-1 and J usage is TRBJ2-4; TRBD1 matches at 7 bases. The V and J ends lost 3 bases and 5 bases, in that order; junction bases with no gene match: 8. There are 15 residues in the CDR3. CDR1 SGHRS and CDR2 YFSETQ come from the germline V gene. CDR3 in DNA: TGCGCCAGCAGCTACCAGGACAGGCGGGAAAACATTCAGTACTTC. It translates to CASSYQDRRENIQYF.

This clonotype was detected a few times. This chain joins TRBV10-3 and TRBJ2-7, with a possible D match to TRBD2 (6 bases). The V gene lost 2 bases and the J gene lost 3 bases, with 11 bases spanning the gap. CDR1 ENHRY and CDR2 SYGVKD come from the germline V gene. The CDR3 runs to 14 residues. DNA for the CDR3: TGTGCCATCAGTGAGGCGGGAAGGGACTACGAGCAGTACTTC. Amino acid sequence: CAISEAGRDYEQYF.

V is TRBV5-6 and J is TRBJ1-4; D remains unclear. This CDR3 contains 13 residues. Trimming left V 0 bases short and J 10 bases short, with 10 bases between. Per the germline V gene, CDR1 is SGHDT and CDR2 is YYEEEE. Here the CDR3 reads CASSLGWGGKLFF. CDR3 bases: TGTGCCAGCAGCTTGGGTTGGGGTGGAAAACTGTTTTTT.

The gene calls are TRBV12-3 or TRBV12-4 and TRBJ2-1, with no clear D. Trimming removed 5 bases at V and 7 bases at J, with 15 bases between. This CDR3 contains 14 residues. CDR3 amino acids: CASSNRVALNEQFF. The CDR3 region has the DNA TGTGCCAGCAGTAACAGAGTCGCTTTAAATGAGCAGTTCTTC.